This TCR beta chain was observed in a study of cytomegalovirus exposure and HLA in healthy donors. To note about this clone: The antigen remains unidentified.

Though probably carrying unrecorded immune exposures, donors were nominally healthy at sampling. Amplification used 60 Vbeta primers and 13 Jbeta primers. The assay was immunoSEQ multiplex PCR, and TCRdb's table has in-frame clones only and misses some. The table has 63,000 or so clones, around 80% seen once; the top ten hold about 4.5%. The CDR3 is 16 amino acids. Germline V gene lookup returns CDR1 MGHRA and CDR2 YSYEKL. V lost 6 bases, J lost 4 bases, and 18 bases lay in between. Whole-study findings and limits: Roughly uniform depth of sequencing across donors was assumed in presence/absence analyses.

This chain uses TRBV4-1 with TRBJ1-4; D unresolved. Sequencing input: PBMCs. This receptor was identified in a woman in her 30s in good health and CMV-seronegative. Here the CDR3 reads CASRMWATSHNEKLFF. The CDR3 region has the DNA TGCGCCAGCAGAATGTGGGCGACCAGCCATAATGAAAAACTGTTTTTT.